The 13 T cell receptor beta chains presented below share a single source sample, sequenced in a study of T cells in Graves' hyperthyroidism and ophthalmopathy. Amplified TCR beta CDR3 regions came from RNA transcripts. Initially, a first-round RT-PCR of the TCR CDR3 employed the HTBI primer set. TCRdb recomputed calls from the multiplex PCR reads with MiXCR, one row per CDR3 protein. The table lists over 400,000 distinct CDR3 sequences, about 14% of them singletons. Material for sequencing was blood. These TCRs come from a man aged 18 to 35 with Graves' ophthalmopathy.

This clonotype was counted ten times or more. This chain connects TRBV5-1 to TRBJ2-7, with 7 nucleotides matching TRBD1. The CDR3 loop spans 16 amino acids. Germline lookup yields CDR1 SGHRS and CDR2 YFSETQ. Trimming removed 2 bases from V and 5 bases from J; junction bases left unmatched: 13. For the CDR3, the DNA is TGCGCCAGCAGCTTTCAGGACCGTTTAGGGGGCGACGAGCAGTACTTC. Translating gives CASSFQDRLGGDEQYF.

Ten or more counts support this clonotype. The chain couples TRBV6-1 to TRBJ1-1, with D unresolved. Germline CDR1 is MNHNS and CDR2 is SASEGT. V was trimmed by 5 bases and J by 3 bases, leaving 16 bases between them. The CDR3 consists of 15 residues. The CDR3 region is CASSYWDTEDTEAFF. The CDR3 DNA sequence: TGTGCCAGCAGTTATTGGGATACAGAGGACACTGAAGCTTTCTTT.

The rearrangement links TRBV20-1 to TRBJ1-3; 7 nucleotides match TRBD1. CDR3 length: 15 residues. Germline loops: CDR1 DFQATT, CDR2 SNEGSKA (reference sequence). Trimming at V came to 0 bases and at J to 4 bases, leaving 6 bases not matched to a gene. CDR3: CSARDPAGGGNTIYF. The CDR3 DNA sequence: TGCAGTGCTAGAGATCCGGCAGGGGGAGGAAACACCATATATTTT.

This chain links TRBV27 with TRBJ1-5; possible D gene TRBD1, 5 bases. The CDR3 loop spans 14 amino acids. Germline CDR1 reads MNHEY; CDR2 reads SMNVEV (reference sequence). V dropped 4 bases and J dropped 8 bases, with 15 bases sitting between them. CDR3 coding DNA: TGTGCCAGCAGTTCCCTTGGGGGTAGGGAGCCCCAGCATTTT. The encoded protein is CASSSLGGREPQHF.

V gene TRBV5-1 combines with J gene TRBJ2-1, with 9 nucleotides matching TRBD1. The CDR3 runs 14 residues. V lost 4 bases to trimming and J lost 8 bases; unmatched junction nucleotides: 7. Per germline, CDR1 SGHRS and CDR2 YFSETQ. The CDR3: CASSARTGDDEQFF. For the CDR3, the DNA is TGCGCCAGCAGCGCCCGGACAGGGGATGATGAGCAGTTCTTC. The complete variable domain, with remaining parts taken from reference TRBV5-1 and TRBJ2-1, reads KAGVTQTPRYLIKTRGQQVTLSCSPISGHRSVSWYQQTPGQGLQFLFEYFSETQRNKGNFPGRFSGRQFSNSRSEMNVSTLELGDSALYLCASSARTGDDEQFFGPGTRLTVL.

This chain uses TRBV4-1 with TRBJ1-3, with 7 bases fitting TRBD1. CDR1 and CDR2 from the germline V gene are MGHRA and YSYEKL. The CDR3 totals 16 residues. Losses at the gene ends were 1 base for V and 0 bases for J; bases not matched to a gene: 3. This CDR3 reads CASSQAPGGSGNTIYF. DNA for the CDR3: TGCGCCAGCAGCCAAGCTCCAGGGGGCTCTGGAAACACCATATATTTT.

This clonotype was picked up many times. The J gene is TRBJ2-7, the V gene TRBV20-1, with D uncertain. V shed 0 bases and J shed 1 base, with 4 bases lying between them. Germline CDR1 reads DFQATT; CDR2 reads SNEGSKA (reference sequence). The CDR3 length is 12 residues. In nucleotides, the CDR3 is TGCAGTGCTAGAGATCAATCCTACGAGCAGTACTTC. This translates into CSARDQSYEQYF.

The table lists this clonotype with many counts. This sequence joins TRBV10-3 and TRBJ2-7; D is undetermined. V was shortened by 4 bases and J by 6 bases, with 10 bases between the two germline ends. This CDR3 comprises 12 residues. Germline CDR1 reads ENHRY; CDR2 reads SYGVKD. The CDR3 is CAISGYNSEQYF. CDR3 nucleotides: TGTGCCATCAGTGGATACAACAGCGAGCAGTACTTC.

The chain is built from TRBV20-1 and TRBJ2-1, with 8 bases identical to TRBD2. Looked up from germline, CDR1 is DFQATT and CDR2 is SNEGSKA (reference sequence). The CDR3 is 16 residues long. V was pared by 0 bases and J by 1 base, with 5 bases of the junction left unmatched. The CDR3 nucleotides are TGCAGTGCTAGAGAACCAGCGGGAGTATCCTACAATGAGCAGTTCTTC. Its protein product is CSAREPAGVSYNEQFF.

This clonotype has a count of ten or more. The rearrangement links TRBV6-1 to TRBJ1-2; the D is unclear. CDR3 length: 11 amino acids. The V gene's germline CDR1 is MNHNS and CDR2 SASEGT. Trimming left V 6 bases short and J 4 bases short, with 6 bases between. The chain's CDR3 is CASRDGYGYTF. Written as DNA, the CDR3 is TGTGCCAGCAGGGACGGCTATGGCTACACCTTC.

This chain links TRBV7-8 with TRBJ2-1; D assignment may be TRBD1 or TRBD2 (5 bases each). From germline, CDR1 is SGHVS and CDR2 FQNEAQ. This CDR3 is built from 15 residues. Deletions cut 5 bases from V and 5 bases from J, with 16 bases between. The CDR3 spells CASSGTALTDNEQFF. The CDR3, as DNA: TGTGCCAGCAGCGGGACCGCGTTAACTGACAATGAGCAGTTCTTC.

The chain has TRBV6-1 and TRBJ1-6, with D possibly TRBD1 on 6 matching bases. Trimming removed 7 bases from V and 9 bases from J, with 19 bases in between. The germline V gene encodes CDR1 MNHNS and CDR2 SASEGT. There are 15 residues in the CDR3. The CDR3 DNA follows: TGTGCCAGCACCCCGGGACAAGGGATCTTTTCACCCCTCCACTTT. Translation: CASTPGQGIFSPLHF.

This clonotype was detected ten times or more. The rearrangement joins TRBV27 to TRBJ1-1; D gene ambiguous. V was shortened by 1 base and J by 6 bases, with 6 bases between the two germline ends. Per germline, CDR1 MNHEY and CDR2 SMNVEV (reference sequence). The CDR3 has 12 residues. In DNA, the CDR3 is TGTGCCAGCAGTTTATATGGCTCTGAAGCTTTCTTT. Protein sequence: CASSLYGSEAFF.